The present entry profiles one T cell receptor (beta chain) with its context. Its antigen is as yet unknown. This sample stems from a study of ipilimumab plus nivolumab after autologous stem cell transplantation. Study background: Patients received a median of about five ipilimumab and about 8 nivolumab doses. The DLBCL group included primary refractory and relapsed cases.

Starting 14 to 28 days after autologous transplant, ipilimumab 1 mg/kg was given. Findings and limits, study-wide: Authors suggest TCR repertoire, Treg phenotype and gut microbiota support further study.

Some clones are missing from TCRdb's copy, which holds only in-frame ones; the method was immunoSEQ multiplex PCR. The sample holds fewer than 85,000 clones, under 85% seen once. The source is a male donor with diffuse large B-cell lymphoma. Here the sequenced sample was PBMCs, taken in a trial of ipilimumab plus nivolumab as post-transplant consolidation.

This CDR3 reads CSVPRTGGVNTEAFF. The CDR3 DNA reads as TGCAGCGTTCCTCGGACAGGGGGCGTGAACACTGAAGCTTTCTTT. The V gene is TRBV29-1, the J gene TRBJ1-1, with 11 bases lining up with TRBD1. V lost 5 bases and J lost 0; bases outside the gene matches: 5. The CDR3 is 15 residues long. Per the germline V gene, CDR1 is SQVTM and CDR2 is ANQGSEA.